This passage covers 14 T cell receptor beta chains from one sample sequenced in a study of shared clonotypes between healthy human individuals. The assay was immunoSEQ multiplex PCR, and TCRdb's table has in-frame clones only and misses some. The sample contains hundreds of thousands of clones, about two thirds of which appear only once. Sequencing was performed on memory CD4+ T cells sorted from blood. As for subset: CD45RA-negative fraction. These receptors were obtained from a woman aged 30 to 39 in good health.

The chain couples TRBV7-2 to TRBJ1-2; a possible D gene is TRBD1 (5 bases). This CDR3 spans 14 amino acids. V lost 6 bases to trimming and J lost 4 bases, with 15 bases between them. Germline CDR1 reads SGHTA; CDR2 reads FQGNSA. The CDR3 DNA is TGTGCCAGCAGGCCGCCACAGGACCCCTATGGCTACACCTTC. It codes for CASRPPQDPYGYTF.

The rearrangement links TRBV4-1 to TRBJ2-6, with D tentatively TRBD2 (5 bases). CDR1 MGHRA and CDR2 YSYEKL come from the germline V gene. CDR3 length equals 18 residues. With 8 bases removed from V and 2 bases from J, the gap between germline ends came to 22 bases. In DNA, the CDR3 is TGCGCCAGCGGAGCCACTAGTAGTAGTGGAGCTGGGGCCAACGTCCTGACTTTC. This translates into CASGATSSSGAGANVLTF.

This clone was observed a handful of times. The chain carries TRBV2 and TRBJ1-4; tentative D call: TRBD1 (6 bases). The CDR3 is made up of 13 amino acids. V gave up 7 bases and J gave up 7 bases, with 13 bases separating them. Per the germline V gene, CDR1 is SNHLY and CDR2 is FYNNEI. The CDR3 DNA is TGTGCCAGCATGGAGGGGGTGGGTGAAAAACTGTTTTTT. Protein sequence: CASMEGVGEKLFF.

This chain links TRBV10-1 with TRBJ2-3; 11 positions agree with TRBD2. V was pared by 5 bases and J by 0 bases, with 1 base of the junction left unmatched. Looked up from germline, CDR1 is WNHNN and CDR2 is SYGVQD (reference sequence). The CDR3 loop spans 15 amino acids. CDR3 protein: CASSPSGRSTDTQYF. CDR3 coding DNA: TGCGCCAGCAGTCCTAGCGGGAGGAGCACAGATACGCAGTATTTT.

The rearrangement links TRBV5-5 to TRBJ2-1; 10 bases align to TRBD2. The germline V gene has CDR1 SGHKS and CDR2 YYEKEE (reference sequence). V dropped 2 bases and J dropped 8; count of bases not matched to a gene: 1. This CDR3 comprises 13 residues. The CDR3 is CASSFTSGDEQFF. CDR3 nucleotides: TGTGCCAGCAGCTTTACTAGCGGGGATGAGCAGTTCTTC. The full variable domain, with the rest looked up from reference TRBV5-5 and TRBJ2-1, is DAGVTQSPTHLIKTRGQQVTLRCSPISGHKSVSWYQQVLGQGPQFIFQYYEKEERGRGNFPDRFSARQFPNYSSELNVNALLLGDSALYLCASSFTSGDEQFFGPGTRLTVL.

This clone was seen more than once but under ten times. The gene calls are TRBV15 and TRBJ2-7, with a possible D match to TRBD1 (5 bases). The V end was cut by 0 bases, the J end by 3 bases, with 15 bases between. Germline-derived CDR1 and CDR2 are LNHNV and YYDKDF (reference sequence). This CDR3 is built from 16 residues. The CDR3 nucleotides are TGTGCCACCAGCAGAGATAGGAAACAGGCCGTCTACGAGCAGTACTTC. Its translation: CATSRDRKQAVYEQYF. The variable domain in full, completed from reference TRBV15 and TRBJ2-7, reads DAMVIQNPRYQVTQFGKPVTLSCSQTLNHNVMYWYQQKSSQAPKLLFHYYDKDFNNEADTPDNFQSRRPNTSFCFLDIRSPGLGDTAMYLCATSRDRKQAVYEQYFGPGTRLTVT.

This clone was seen many times. This sample also contains other DNA sequences that code for the same CDR3. The CDR3 DNA reads TGTGCCAGCAGTTTACTAGCGGGGGGCTCCTACAATGAGCAGTTCTTC. This encodes CASSLLAGGSYNEQFF. The rearrangement joins TRBV28 to TRBJ2-1; 11 positions agree with TRBD2. J gave up 0 bases and V 2 bases, and 0 bases lay outside the gene matches. CDR1 and CDR2 from the germline V gene are MDHEN and SYDVKM. The CDR3 is 16 amino acids.

This clone came up once. This chain connects TRBV6-5 to TRBJ1-4; D is unresolved. CDR1 and CDR2 (germline): MNHEY, SVGAGI. This CDR3 region has 13 residues. Between the trimmed V and J ends, which lost 2 bases and 5 bases, there was a span of 6 bases. Here the CDR3 DNA reads TGTGCCAGCAGTTACGTTGAAAATGAAAAACTGTTTTTT. As protein: CASSYVENEKLFF.

The J gene is TRBJ1-1, the V gene TRBV28; 7 nucleotides align to TRBD1. CDR1 MDHEN and CDR2 SYDVKM come from the germline V gene. The CDR3 has 15 residues. Losses at the gene ends were 5 bases for V and 1 base for J; bases not matched to a gene: 7. The CDR3 loop is CASSPHRGGNTEAFF. The CDR3 DNA reads as TGTGCCAGCAGTCCCCACAGGGGAGGGAACACTGAAGCTTTCTTT.

The V and J genes are TRBV28 and TRBJ1-4; 7 bases are a match to TRBD1. In germline, CDR1 is MDHEN, CDR2 SYDVKM. Trimming took 7 bases from V and 4 from J; bases not matched to a gene: 9. The CDR3 runs 15 residues. The chain's CDR3 is CASTKEGAGNEKLFF. As DNA, the CDR3 is TGTGCCAGCACTAAAGAGGGGGCTGGTAATGAAAAACTGTTTTTT.

This chain uses TRBV18 with TRBJ1-2; 7 bases map to TRBD1. Trimming took 3 bases from V and 5 from J; bases not matched to a gene: 9. CDR1 and CDR2 (germline): KGHSH, LQKENI. The length of the CDR3 is 15 residues. CDR3 bases: TGTGCCAGCTCACCGGAGGGGGCCTTCTGGTATGGCTACACCTTC. It translates to CASSPEGAFWYGYTF.

The CDR3 loop reads CASSSPPRSGELFF. The CDR3 nucleotides are TGCGCCAGCAGCTCCCCCCCGAGATCCGGGGAGCTGTTTTTT. The V call is TRBV5-1, the J call TRBJ2-2; D uncertain. This CDR3 has 14 amino acids. The V end lost 3 bases, the J end lost 6 bases, and 12 bases lay between the germline ends. CDR1 and CDR2 from the germline V gene are SGHRS and YFSETQ. Combining the CDR3 with reference TRBV5-1 and TRBJ2-2 gives the whole variable domain KAGVTQTPRYLIKTRGQQVTLSCSPISGHRSVSWYQQTPGQGLQFLFEYFSETQRNKGNFPGRFSGRQFSNSRSEMNVSTLELGDSALYLCASSSPPRSGELFFGEGSRLTVL.

The chain employs TRBV5-1 and TRBJ2-3; D unresolved. V lost 6 bases and J lost 0, with 8 bases in between. This CDR3 spans 13 amino acids. The germline gives CDR1 SGHRS, CDR2 YFSETQ. The CDR3, as DNA: TGCGCCAGCAAGATTTCTAGCACAGATACGCAGTATTTT. Translating gives CASKISSTDTQYF. The whole variable domain, remainder taken from reference TRBV5-1 and TRBJ2-3, is KAGVTQTPRYLIKTRGQQVTLSCSPISGHRSVSWYQQTPGQGLQFLFEYFSETQRNKGNFPGRFSGRQFSNSRSEMNVSTLELGDSALYLCASKISSTDTQYFGPGTRLTVL.

The J gene is TRBJ1-5, the V gene TRBV7-2; tentative D call: TRBD1 (5 bases). V was pared by 1 base and J by 7 bases, with 11 bases between. Germline V gene sequence: CDR1 SGHTA, CDR2 FQGNSA. The CDR3 has 14 amino acids. CDR3 protein: CASSLVRGVQPQHF. For the CDR3, the DNA is TGTGCCAGCAGCTTAGTCCGGGGGGTCCAGCCCCAGCATTTT.